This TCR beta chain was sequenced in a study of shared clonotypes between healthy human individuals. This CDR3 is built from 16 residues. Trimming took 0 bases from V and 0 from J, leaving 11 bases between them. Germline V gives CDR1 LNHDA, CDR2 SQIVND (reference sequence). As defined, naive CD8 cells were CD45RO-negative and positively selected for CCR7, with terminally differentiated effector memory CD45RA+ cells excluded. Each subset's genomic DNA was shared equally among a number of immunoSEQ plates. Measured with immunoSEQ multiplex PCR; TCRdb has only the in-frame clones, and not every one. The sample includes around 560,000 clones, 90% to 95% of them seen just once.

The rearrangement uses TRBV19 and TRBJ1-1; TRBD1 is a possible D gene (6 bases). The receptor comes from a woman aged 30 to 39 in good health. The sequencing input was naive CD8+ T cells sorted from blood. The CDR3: CASSIDGGLMNTEAFF. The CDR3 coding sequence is TGTGCCAGTAGTATAGATGGGGGGCTGATGAACACTGAAGCTTTCTTT.